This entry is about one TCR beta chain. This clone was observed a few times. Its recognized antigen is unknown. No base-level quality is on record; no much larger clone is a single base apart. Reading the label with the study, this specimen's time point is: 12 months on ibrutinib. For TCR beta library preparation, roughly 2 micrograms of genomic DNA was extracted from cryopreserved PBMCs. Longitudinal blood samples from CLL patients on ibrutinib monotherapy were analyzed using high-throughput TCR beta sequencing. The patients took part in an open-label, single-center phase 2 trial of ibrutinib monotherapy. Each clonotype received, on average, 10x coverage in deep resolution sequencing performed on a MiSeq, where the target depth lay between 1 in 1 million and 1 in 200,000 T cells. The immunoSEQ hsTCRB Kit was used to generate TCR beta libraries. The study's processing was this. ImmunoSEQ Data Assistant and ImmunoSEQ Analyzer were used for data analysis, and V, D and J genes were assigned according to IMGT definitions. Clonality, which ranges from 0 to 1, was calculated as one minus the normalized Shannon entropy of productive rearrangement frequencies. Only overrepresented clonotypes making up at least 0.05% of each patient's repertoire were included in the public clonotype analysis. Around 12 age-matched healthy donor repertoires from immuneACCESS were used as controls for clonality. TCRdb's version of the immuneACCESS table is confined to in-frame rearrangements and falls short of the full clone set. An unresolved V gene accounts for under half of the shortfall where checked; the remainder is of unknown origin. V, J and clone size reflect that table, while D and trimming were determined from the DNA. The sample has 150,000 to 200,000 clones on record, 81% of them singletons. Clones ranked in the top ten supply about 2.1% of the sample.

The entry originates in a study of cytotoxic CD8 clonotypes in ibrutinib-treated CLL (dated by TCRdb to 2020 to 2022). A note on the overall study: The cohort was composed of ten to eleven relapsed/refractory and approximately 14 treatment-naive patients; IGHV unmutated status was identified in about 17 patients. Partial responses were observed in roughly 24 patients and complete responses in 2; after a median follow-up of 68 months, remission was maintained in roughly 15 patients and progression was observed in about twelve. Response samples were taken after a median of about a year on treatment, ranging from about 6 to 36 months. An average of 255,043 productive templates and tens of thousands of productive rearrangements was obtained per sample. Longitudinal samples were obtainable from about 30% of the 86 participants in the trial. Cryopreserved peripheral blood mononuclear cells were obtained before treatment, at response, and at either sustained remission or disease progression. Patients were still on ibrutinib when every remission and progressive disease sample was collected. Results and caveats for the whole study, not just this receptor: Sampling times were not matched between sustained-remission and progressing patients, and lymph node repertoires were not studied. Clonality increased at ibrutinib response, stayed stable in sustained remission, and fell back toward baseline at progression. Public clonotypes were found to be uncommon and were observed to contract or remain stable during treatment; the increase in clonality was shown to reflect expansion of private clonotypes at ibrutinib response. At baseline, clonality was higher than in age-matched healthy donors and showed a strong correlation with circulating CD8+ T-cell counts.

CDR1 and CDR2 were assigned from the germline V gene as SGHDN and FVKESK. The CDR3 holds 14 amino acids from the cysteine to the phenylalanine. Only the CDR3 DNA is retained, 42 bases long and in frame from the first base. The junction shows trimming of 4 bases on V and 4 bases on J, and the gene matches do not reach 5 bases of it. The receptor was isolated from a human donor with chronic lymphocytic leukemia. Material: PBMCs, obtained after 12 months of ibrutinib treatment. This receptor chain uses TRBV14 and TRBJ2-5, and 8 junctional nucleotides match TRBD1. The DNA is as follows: TGTGCCAGCAGCCGTCAGGGGGCGGGAGAGACCCAGTACTTC. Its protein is CASSRQGAGETQYF.